Each of the 24 T cell receptor beta chains below was sequenced from the same sample in a study of long-term antiretroviral therapy in people with HIV. A v3.0 immunoSEQ assay was performed at survey level. Generated by immunoSEQ multiplex PCR, the TCRdb table keeps only in-frame clones and is missing some. This table has 20,000 to 30,000 clones, roughly 84% appearing once. The sequenced sample was unsorted PBMCs, obtained 4.7 to 5 years after starting antiretroviral therapy. The source is a man aged 40-55 years with HIV.

This chain links TRBV6-1 with TRBJ1-4; D call uncertain. V was shortened by 6 bases and J by 8 bases, with 13 bases between the two germline ends. CDR3 size: 13 residues. The germline V gene encodes CDR1 MNHNS and CDR2 SASEGT. The DNA of the CDR3 is TGTGCCAGCAGGGTAGAGGTGAGGGAAAAACTGTTTTTT. Encoded protein: CASRVEVREKLFF.

The chain joins TRBV7-2 to TRBJ2-7, with a possible D match to TRBD2 (6 bases). The germline V and J ends were trimmed by 0 bases and 9 bases, with 12 bases remaining between them. The CDR3 has 13 residues. From germline, CDR1 is SGHTA and CDR2 FQGNSA. The CDR3 sequence is CASSLARRDSQYF. The DNA for the CDR3 is TGTGCCAGCAGCTTAGCGCGGAGGGACTCGCAGTACTTC.

This rearrangement joins TRBV2 to TRBJ1-6; 9 positions match TRBD1. CDR1 is SNHLY, CDR2 FYNNEI, per germline. V dropped 8 bases and J dropped 5; count of bases not matched to a gene: 7. The CDR3 has 15 residues. The CDR3: CASSRTGADNSPLHF. The CDR3 bases are TGTGCCAGCTCTAGGACAGGGGCGGATAATTCACCCCTCCACTTT.

This clone was detected only once. The chain carries TRBV9 and TRBJ2-3; TRBD2 aligns across 9 bases. Germline CDR1 reads SGDLS; CDR2 reads YYNGEE. V was clipped by 0 bases and J by 5 bases; unmatched bases: 4. The CDR3 contains 15 residues. The CDR3 bases are TGTGCCAGCAGCGTAGATTTAGCGGGAGTAGATACGCAGTATTTT. Amino acids: CASSVDLAGVDTQYF.

This clone has only one observation. The chain combines TRBV19 with TRBJ2-3; TRBD2 matches at 7 bases. Germline V gene lookup returns CDR1 LNHDA and CDR2 SQIVND (reference sequence). This CDR3 contains 18 residues. The trim removed 2 bases at V and 0 bases at J, leaving 11 bases unmatched. The DNA for the CDR3 is TGTGCCAGTAGTATAAGGGCTAGCGGATTTTCTAGCACAGATACGCAGTATTTT. Translating it yields CASSIRASGFSSTDTQYF.

The chain carries TRBV6-5 and TRBJ2-1, with 8 bases that match TRBD2. Germline CDR1 and CDR2: MNHEY and SVGAGI. This CDR3 has 15 residues. The junction had 13 bases not matched to a gene; V was cut back by 6 bases and J by 9 bases. This chain's CDR3 is CASSRYIAGPAEQFF. The CDR3 nucleotides read TGTGCCAGCAGCCGTTATATAGCGGGACCGGCTGAGCAGTTCTTC.

The chain links TRBV7-9 to TRBJ1-1; no clear D gene. CDR3 length: 14 amino acids. V gave up 5 bases and J gave up 5 bases, with 15 bases separating them. Per germline, CDR1 SEHNR and CDR2 FQNEAQ (reference sequence). The CDR3 sequence is CASSRLAGGTEAFF. The CDR3 nucleotides read TGTGCCAGCAGCCGACTCGCGGGTGGGACTGAAGCTTTCTTT.

The chain combines TRBV25-1 with TRBJ2-4; D is ambiguous. Germline loops: CDR1 MGHDK, CDR2 SYGVNS. Between the trimmed V and J ends, which lost 1 base and 7 bases, there was a span of 14 bases. This CDR3 comprises 15 residues. This CDR3 is CASSELGSAENIQYF. As DNA, the CDR3 is TGTGCCAGCAGTGAATTAGGGTCCGCGGAGAACATTCAGTACTTC.

The V and J genes are TRBV19 and TRBJ1-1; D gene unclear. Germline lookup yields CDR1 LNHDA and CDR2 SQIVND (reference sequence). With 5 bases removed from V and 0 bases from J, the gap between germline ends came to 7 bases. This CDR3 has 13 amino acids. CDR3 bases: TGTGCCAGTAGTGCAACATTGAACACTGAAGCTTTCTTT. Its protein product is CASSATLNTEAFF.

The chain has TRBV11-3 and TRBJ2-1; TRBD1 matches 10 bases. The CDR3 consists of 17 residues. J gave up 4 bases and V 5 bases, and 11 bases lay outside the gene matches. In germline, CDR1 is SGHNT, CDR2 YENEEA. The CDR3 coding sequence is TGTGCCAGCAGCCTTACAGCCGGGACAGGGGCTTACAATGAGCAGTTCTTC. Translating gives CASSLTAGTGAYNEQFF.

V is TRBV11-2 and J is TRBJ2-5; D might be TRBD2 (5 bases). Germline V CDR1 and CDR2: SGHAT, FQNNGV. The germline V and J ends were trimmed by 5 bases and 5 bases, with 9 bases remaining between them. The CDR3 is 12 residues long. CDR3 amino acids: CASSLRGETQYF. DNA of the CDR3: TGTGCCAGCAGCCTACGAGGGGAGACCCAGTACTTC.

The chain is built from TRBV28 and TRBJ2-7; D may be TRBD1 (6 bases). Germline CDR1 is MDHEN and CDR2 is SYDVKM. The CDR3 has 13 amino acids. Deletions cut 5 bases from V and 0 bases from J, with 8 bases between. The CDR3 spells CASSTGISYEQYF. CDR3 nucleotide sequence: TGTGCCAGCAGTACAGGGATCTCCTACGAGCAGTACTTC.

V and J are TRBV19 and TRBJ1-6, with TRBD1 as a possible D gene (5 bases). There are 12 residues in the CDR3. V was shortened by 0 bases and J by 19 bases, with 13 bases between the two germline ends. Germline V gives CDR1 LNHDA, CDR2 SQIVND (reference sequence). The CDR3 spells CASSIDPAQAHF. Written as DNA, the CDR3 is TGTGCCAGTAGTATAGATCCCGCACAGGCGCACTTT.

The J gene is TRBJ2-1, the V gene TRBV11-2; TRBD2 matches at 10 bases. The CDR3 sequence is 16 residues long. CDR1 is SGHAT, CDR2 FQNNGV, per germline. The V and J ends lost 1 base and 10 bases, in that order; junction bases with no gene match: 10. The CDR3 reads CASSLALSSGGREQFF. As DNA, the CDR3 is TGTGCCAGCAGCTTAGCGTTGTCTAGCGGGGGACGAGAGCAGTTCTTC.

The V call is TRBV4-2, the J call TRBJ1-3; D is uncertain. V lost 0 bases to trimming and J lost 4 bases, with 10 bases between them. Germline CDR1 is LGHNA and CDR2 is YNFKEQ. The CDR3 extends over 15 amino acids. The CDR3 DNA is TGTGCCAGCAGCCAAGATGTACAGCCGGGAAACACCATATATTTT. Protein: CASSQDVQPGNTIYF.

This clone was seen only a few times. CDR3 amino acids: CASSVVSSYEQYF. DNA for the CDR3: TGTGCCAGCAGTGTAGTCAGTTCATACGAGCAGTACTTC. V usage is TRBV6-4 and J usage is TRBJ2-7; D not resolved. V dropped 4 bases and J dropped 4 bases, with 11 bases sitting between them. Germline V gene lookup returns CDR1 MRHNA and CDR2 SNTAGT. The length of the CDR3 is 13 residues.

The gene calls are TRBV7-3 and TRBJ2-2; 8 positions agree with TRBD1. CDR1 and CDR2 (germline): SGHTA, FQGTGA. V lost 5 bases to trimming and J lost 5 bases; unmatched junction nucleotides: 7. The CDR3 runs to 15 residues. The CDR3 is CASSTAGQGTGELFF. The DNA for the CDR3 is TGTGCCAGCAGCACTGCCGGACAGGGAACCGGGGAGCTGTTTTTT.

CDR3 loop: CASSLRPGRDEQFF. For the CDR3, the DNA is TGCGCCAGCAGCTTGAGGCCGGGTAGGGATGAGCAGTTCTTC. The chain links TRBV5-1 to TRBJ2-1; D gene uncertain. The germline V gene has CDR1 SGHRS and CDR2 YFSETQ. This CDR3 comprises 14 residues. With 1 base removed from V and 8 bases from J, the gap between germline ends came to 13 bases.

The chain uses TRBV7-9 and TRBJ2-7; D is unresolved. CDR1 is SEHNR, CDR2 FQNEAQ, per germline (reference sequence). The CDR3 is 12 amino acids. The V gene lost 3 bases and the J gene lost 3 bases, with 6 bases spanning the gap. CDR3 protein: CASSLEVYEQYF. The CDR3 DNA reads TGTGCCAGCAGCTTGGAAGTCTACGAGCAGTACTTC. Full variable domain (rest looked up from reference TRBV7-9 and TRBJ2-7): DTGVSQNPRHKITKRGQNVTFRCDPISEHNRLYWYRQTLGQGPEFLTYFQNEAQLEKSRLLSDRFSAERPKGSFSTLEIQRTEQGDSAMYLCASSLEVYEQYFGPGTRLTVT.

The genes are TRBV6-5 and TRBJ1-5, with D possibly TRBD1 on 5 matching bases. Germline V gene lookup returns CDR1 MNHEY and CDR2 SVGAGI. Between the trimmed V and J ends, which lost 4 bases and 2 bases, there was a span of 15 bases. This CDR3 comprises 16 residues. CDR3 amino acids: CASSSWGGGGNQPQHF. The CDR3 region has the DNA TGTGCCAGCAGTTCCTGGGGGGGAGGAGGCAATCAGCCCCAGCATTTT.

This clone was counted a few times. The chain carries TRBV27 and TRBJ1-4, with D unclear. The CDR3 covers 14 residues. Germline V CDR1 and CDR2: MNHEY, SMNVEV (reference sequence). The V end was cut by 3 bases, the J end by 8 bases, with 13 bases between. CDR3 DNA: TGTGCCAGCAGTTTTACCGGGCGTGACGAAAAACTGTTTTTT. Translating gives CASSFTGRDEKLFF.

The V and J genes are TRBV10-3 and TRBJ2-2, with D uncertain. This CDR3 is 12 amino acids long. Trimming shortened V by 3 bases and J by 9 bases, and 8 bases separated the two germline ends. Germline V CDR1 and CDR2: ENHRY, SYGVKD. CDR3 region: CAISDMARELFF. CDR3 DNA: TGTGCCATCAGTGACATGGCTAGGGAGCTGTTTTTT.

The chain links TRBV28 to TRBJ2-7; no definite D call. The V end was cut by 2 bases, the J end by 5 bases, with 7 bases between. Germline V lookup: CDR1 MDHEN, CDR2 SYDVKM. The CDR3 runs 12 residues. The CDR3 reads CASSLVPDEQYF. Written as DNA, the CDR3 is TGTGCCAGCAGTTTAGTCCCCGACGAGCAGTACTTC.

The table lists this clone with a count of one. The V gene is TRBV19, the J gene TRBJ2-6, with unresolved D. The V gene's germline CDR1 is LNHDA and CDR2 SQIVND (reference sequence). V gave up 7 bases and J gave up 4 bases, with 8 bases separating them. This CDR3 comprises 13 residues. The CDR3 protein is CASMSRGANVLTF. CDR3 DNA sequence: TGTGCCAGTATGAGTCGAGGGGCCAACGTCCTGACTTTC.